Described below is a single T cell receptor (beta chain) sequence and its context. The antigen it recognizes is unknown. Base quality data are lacking; no much larger clone is found one base away. The data belong to a study of Ad26.COV2.S vaccination and SARS-CoV-2 variants (dated by TCRdb to the early 2020s). For the study in its entirety: Donors in the vaccine arm were drawn from COV1001, a multicentre, randomized, double-blind, placebo-controlled phase I-IIa trial testing Ad26.COV2.S in healthy adults. Ad26.COV2.S was administered intramuscularly at a dose of 5x10^10 or 1x10^11 viral particles, either as one shot or as two shots given 56 days apart. Investigators did not know the trial group allocation while performing experiments and assessing outcomes. The specificity and breadth of SARS-CoV-2-reactive T cell receptors after Ad26.COV2.S vaccination were assessed by TCRbeta repertoire sequencing. Participants in the trial were split at random into five groups of five each, receiving low-dose or high-dose Ad26.COV2.S once or twice, or else placebo on both occasions. A total of 32 samples were included in the TCR-sequenced set, comprising some 20 Ad26.COV2.S vaccine recipients, 5 placebo recipients and 8 SARS-CoV-2 convalescent individuals. General findings and caveats noted by the study authors: Non-spike TCR breadth was comparable between vaccine and placebo recipients, consistent with the vaccine containing only spike. It was noted by the authors that total T cell responses may have been underestimated by the TCR breadth and depth analyses. Higher spike-specific TCR breadth was observed in Ad26.COV2.S recipients than in placebo recipients (P = 0.0014). After vaccination, spike-specific CD8+ and CD4+ T cell responses were reported to show substantial breadth. The study lacked the statistical power to compare responses across vaccine doses or regimens.

The sample's treatment or condition label, decoded: some 20 received Ad26.COV2.S at low or high dose, single or two shots; about 5 received placebo; per-sample allocation not given. For vaccine and placebo recipients, repertoires were sequenced using samples collected on day 63 after the first injection. Between 29 July and 7 August 2020, Cohort 1b enrolled 25 adults aged 18-55 years at one site in Boston, USA. Ad26.COV2.S was a replication-incompetent adenovirus type 26 vector that expressed a prefusion-stabilized SARS-CoV-2 spike protein derived from the original Wuhan strain. The immunoSEQ Assay was the method used to sequence TCRbeta CDR3 regions. After extraction, genomic DNA underwent amplification by bias-controlled multiplex PCR, followed by high-throughput sequencing. The original methods were these. To quantify the absolute abundance of every unique TCRbeta CDR3 region, sequences were collapsed and filtered. T cell fraction was estimated by normalizing TCRbeta template counts to usable DNA, which was measured by amplifying reference genes present in all nucleated cells. Repertoire TCRs were annotated as SARS-CoV-2-specific by exact matching of V gene, CDR3 amino acid sequence and J gene to a known reactive TCR set. MIRA supplied the reference SARS-CoV-2 TCR set, which was filtered for enrichment in COVID-19-positive ImmuneCODE repertoires so that public or cross-reactive TCRs were removed. Using the MIRA antigens, annotated TCRs were further analysed by specific ORF or by position within an ORF. Depth was the summed frequency of annotated unique rearrangements, while breadth was defined as annotated unique rearrangements over total unique productive rearrangements. Two-sided Wilcoxon rank-sum tests were used to compare TCR breadth between groups. TCRdb provides this immuneACCESS table in a form limited to in-frame rearrangements. Some clones are lacking; in checked studies, under half of them reflect an unresolved V gene, and why the rest are absent is not known. V, J and clone size are taken as reported in that table, and D and trimming were inferred from the DNA itself. The sample profile shows fewer than 400,000 clones; almost 90% of them were found once. Of the sample, about 5.4% falls within the top ten clones.

The input for sequencing was peripheral blood, taken in a trial of Ad26.COV2.S vaccine versus placebo. The clonotype comes from a person between 18 and 65 years old who received the Ad26.COV2.S COVID-19 vaccine or a placebo.

The nucleotide sequence reads TGTGCCACGGAAGGGACTAACTACAATGAGCAGTTCTTC. Its translation is CATEGTNYNEQFF. The rearrangement combines TRBV24-1 with TRBJ2-1; 7 central bases correspond to TRBD2. The CDR3 covers 13 residues, taking in both the cysteine and the phenylalanine. Only CDR3 DNA is held: 39 bases, read in frame from base 1. For this chain, trimming is 10 bases at the V end and 3 bases at the J end, and the number of junction bases without a gene match is 5. The germline V gene yields KGHDR for CDR1 and SFDVKD for CDR2.